The subject of this entry is one T cell receptor (beta chain). No antigen is known for it. Template switching by 5'RACE with UMIs generated the TCR beta cDNA. TCRdb re-called the 5' RACE reads and catalogs CDR3 proteins one per entry, DNA excluded. This repertoire includes over 200,000 distinct CDR3 sequences. The sample originates from a study of T cells expressing NK-cell markers. Overall study context: Repertoires of TCR beta were obtained from T cells sorted as CD3+CD56+NKG2C+, CD3+CD56+NKG2C- and CD3+CD56-NKG2C+. HCMV serostatus: seven of eight sequenced donors positive, one negative.

Study-wide results and caveats: In six donors, dominant NKG2C+ clonotypes were roughly 1.0-7.5% of CD8+ T cells.

The TCR sequence derives from a young man in good health. The material sequenced was blood T cells: a sorted CD56 or NKG2C T cell subset, CD4+ or CD8+ T cells, or bulk PBMC T cells (not recorded which).

CDR3 protein: CASKNVAAEAFF. V is TRBV12-3 or TRBV12-4 and J is TRBJ1-1. CDR3 size: 12 residues.